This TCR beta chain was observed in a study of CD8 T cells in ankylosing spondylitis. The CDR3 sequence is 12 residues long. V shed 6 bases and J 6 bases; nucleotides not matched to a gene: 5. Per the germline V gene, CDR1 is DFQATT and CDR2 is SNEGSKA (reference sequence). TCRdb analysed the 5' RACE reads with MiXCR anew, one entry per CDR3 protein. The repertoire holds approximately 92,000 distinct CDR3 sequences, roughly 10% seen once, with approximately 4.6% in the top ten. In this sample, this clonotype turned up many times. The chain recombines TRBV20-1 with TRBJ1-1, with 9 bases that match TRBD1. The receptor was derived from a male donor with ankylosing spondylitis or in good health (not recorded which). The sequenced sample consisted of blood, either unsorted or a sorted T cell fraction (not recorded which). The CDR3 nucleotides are TGCAGTGCCCACAGGGGGCTGGCTGAAGCTTTCTTT. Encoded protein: CSAHRGLAEAFF.